A selection of T cell receptor beta chains follows, all from one sample in a study of T cells in Graves' hyperthyroidism and ophthalmopathy. A single record per CDR3 protein comes from TCRdb applying MiXCR to the multiplex PCR reads. The data contain about 610,000 distinct CDR3 sequences, 46% of them singletons. Source material: peripheral blood or thyroid tissue (not recorded which). The receptors come from a woman in her late teens or twenties with Graves' hyperthyroidism. The CDR3 runs from the conserved cysteine through the conserved F or W. D genes are given only for firm matches. Clone size is not always given. Where it is, it says once, few, many or a class for expanded clones.

d_call,j_call,clone_size,v_call,cdr3_nt,cdr3_aa
.,TRBJ1-2,.,TRBV12-3/TRBV12-4,TGTGCCAGCAGTTCAGCCGGGACTTATTTGGTTGGCTACACCTTC,CASSSAGTYLVGYTF
TRBD2,TRBJ2-7,few,TRBV6-2/TRBV6-3,TGTGCCAGCACCCCTATCCGAACCATAGCGGGCAACTCCTACGAGCAGTACTTC,CASTPIRTIAGNSYEQYF
TRBD2,TRBJ2-3,.,TRBV20-1,TGCAGTGCTAGAGTGGCTAGCGGGGGTCGGGATACGCAGTATTTT,CSARVASGGRDTQYF
TRBD2,TRBJ2-2,many,TRBV7-7,TGTGCCAGCAGCCCGGGACTACCGAACACCGGGGAGCTGTTTTTT,CASSPGLPNTGELFF
TRBD1,TRBJ1-5,few,TRBV4-1,TGCGCCAGCAGCCAAGGGACAGGGGTAGGGAGTCAGCCCCAGCATTTT,CASSQGTGVGSQPQHF
.,TRBJ1-2,many,TRBV12-3/TRBV12-4,TGTGCCAGCACTCAAAACAGGGAACTATTATATGGCTACACCTTC,CASTQNRELLYGYTF
TRBD2,TRBJ2-5,once,TRBV29-1,TGCAGCGTTGGGGAGGGTAGTGATAGGGAGACCCAGTACTTC,CSVGEGSDRETQYF
TRBD2,TRBJ2-7,.,TRBV3-1,TGTGCCAGCAGCCAAGGCGGGGGGATCCCTTACGAGCAGTACTTC,CASSQGGGIPYEQYF
.,TRBJ1-5,many,TRBV20-1,TGCAGTGCTACAACCCTGTCCAAGCCCCAGCATTTT,CSATTLSKPQHF
TRBD1,TRBJ1-2,.,TRBV10-3,TGTGCCATCGGACTAGCGGGACAGGGTAACTATGGCTACACCTTC,CAIGLAGQGNYGYTF
.,TRBJ1-6,.,TRBV7-2,TGTGCCAGCAGCCCACTCCTCCACTTT,CASSPLLHF
.,TRBJ1-2,.,TRBV2,TGTGCCAGCAGTACCATCTACAGGGTTCTTGGTGGCTACACCTTC,CASSTIYRVLGGYTF
TRBD2,TRBJ2-2,many,TRBV4-1,TGCGCCAGCAGCCAGGGACTAGCGGGGCCGCGGACCGGGGAGCTGTTTTTT,CASSQGLAGPRTGELFF
.,TRBJ2-7,many,TRBV7-2,TGTGCCAGCAGCTTAATGGGGGCGTCCTACGAGCAGTACTTC,CASSLMGASYEQYF
.,TRBJ1-1,many,TRBV6-1,TGTGCCAGCAGTGAGGATACCGGGTCGAACACTGAAGCTTTCTTT,CASSEDTGSNTEAFF
.,TRBJ2-3,.,TRBV7-3,TGTGCCAGTAGTCCTGGACCGAGCACAGATACGCAGTATTTT,CASSPGPSTDTQYF
TRBD2,TRBJ2-7,.,TRBV3-1,TGTGCCAGCAGCCAAAGGAATGGGGGACTAGCGGGGGAGCAGTACTTC,CASSQRNGGLAGEQYF
.,TRBJ1-2,.,TRBV29-1,TGCAGCGTTGACGCTCGAGAAGGGGGGGGTCGCTACACCTTC,CSVDAREGGGRYTF
.,TRBJ2-5,.,TRBV2,TGTGCCAGCAGTAGTATACGAGGGTACCAAGAGACCCAGTACTTC,CASSSIRGYQETQYF
.,TRBJ2-5,many,TRBV2,TGTGCCAGCAGCCAAGGGGCGAGAAAGACCCAGTACTTC,CASSQGARKTQYF
.,TRBJ1-3,few,TRBV27,TGTGCCAGCACATGGACCGATCATAGAAACACCATATATTTT,CASTWTDHRNTIYF
.,TRBJ2-1,once,TRBV13,TGTGCCAGCAGCGTAGGGAGCGGGCCGGGCTACAATGAGCAGTTCTTC,CASSVGSGPGYNEQFF
.,TRBJ1-3,many,TRBV10-3,TGTGCCATCAGTGAGGACTTAATCTCTGGAAACACCATATATTTT,CAISEDLISGNTIYF
.,TRBJ2-5,.,TRBV13,TGTGCCAGACTGCAAGAGACCCAGTACTTC,CARLQETQYF
.,TRBJ2-5,many,TRBV4-1,TGCGCCAGCAGCCAAGATTTTGGAGTTTCGGGACCGGAGACCCAGTACTTC,CASSQDFGVSGPETQYF
.,TRBJ2-7,few,TRBV6-1,TGTGCCAGCAGCGCGGGCGGGCAACTCGAGCAGTACTTC,CASSAGGQLEQYF
TRBD1,TRBJ1-1,many,TRBV5-1,TGCGCCAGCAGCCTCAAAGGGACAGGAGGAGGGAACACTGAAGCTTTCTTT,CASSLKGTGGGNTEAFF
TRBD1,TRBJ1-2,many,TRBV14,TGTGCCAGCAGCTCAGGACAGGGACGCTATGGCTACACCTTC,CASSSGQGRYGYTF